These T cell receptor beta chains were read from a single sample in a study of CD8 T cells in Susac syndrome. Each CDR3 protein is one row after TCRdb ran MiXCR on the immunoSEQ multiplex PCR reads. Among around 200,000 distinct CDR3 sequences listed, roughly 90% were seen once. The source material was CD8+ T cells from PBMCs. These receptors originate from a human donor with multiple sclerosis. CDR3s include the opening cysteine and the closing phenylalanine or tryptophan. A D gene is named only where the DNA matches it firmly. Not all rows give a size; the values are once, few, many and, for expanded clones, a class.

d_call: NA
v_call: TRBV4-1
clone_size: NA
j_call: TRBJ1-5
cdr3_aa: CASSQDGGVGVQPQHF
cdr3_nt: TGCGCCAGCAGCCAAGATGGGGGGGTTGGTGTTCAGCCCCAGCATTTT

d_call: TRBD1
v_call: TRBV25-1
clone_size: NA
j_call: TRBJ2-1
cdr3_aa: CASSELCKGQNAREQFF
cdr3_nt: TGTGCCAGCAGTGAATTGTGTAAGGGACAGAATGCGCGCGAGCAGTTCTTC

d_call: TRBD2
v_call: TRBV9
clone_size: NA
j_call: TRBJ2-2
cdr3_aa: CASSVGSGDTGELFF
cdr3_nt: TGTGCCAGCAGCGTGGGAAGCGGGGACACCGGGGAGCTGTTTTTT

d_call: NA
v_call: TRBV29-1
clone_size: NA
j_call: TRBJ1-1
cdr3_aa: CSVEDGVNTEAFF
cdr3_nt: TGCAGCGTTGAGGACGGTGTGAACACTGAAGCTTTCTTT

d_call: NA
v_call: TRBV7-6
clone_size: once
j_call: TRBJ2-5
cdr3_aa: CASSPMRGQETQYF
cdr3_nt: TGTGCCAGCAGCCCCATGCGGGGACAAGAGACCCAGTACTTC

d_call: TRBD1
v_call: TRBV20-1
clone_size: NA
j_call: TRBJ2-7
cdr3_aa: CSAAPGQGHEQYF
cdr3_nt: TGCAGTGCTGCTCCCGGACAGGGCCACGAGCAGTACTTC

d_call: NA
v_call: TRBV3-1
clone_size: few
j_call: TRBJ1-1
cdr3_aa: CASTPGGFMNTEAFF
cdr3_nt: TGTGCCAGCACCCCGGGGGGGTTTATGAACACTGAAGCTTTCTTT

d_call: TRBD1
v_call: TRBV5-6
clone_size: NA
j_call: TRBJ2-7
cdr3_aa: CASEGDRSYEQYF
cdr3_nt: TGTGCCAGCGAAGGGGACAGGAGCTACGAGCAGTACTTC

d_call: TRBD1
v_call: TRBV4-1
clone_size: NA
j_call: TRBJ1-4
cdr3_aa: CASSHVPGQGGGSTNEKLFF
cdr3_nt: TGCGCCAGCAGCCACGTCCCGGGACAGGGTGGAGGGTCAACTAATGAAAAACTGTTTTTT

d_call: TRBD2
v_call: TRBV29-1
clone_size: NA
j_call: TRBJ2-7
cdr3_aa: CSAGSGGSSYEQYF
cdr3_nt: TGCAGCGCCGGGTCGGGAGGTTCTTCCTACGAGCAGTACTTC

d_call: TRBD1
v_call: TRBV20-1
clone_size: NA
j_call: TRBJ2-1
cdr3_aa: CSAEGTADNEQFF
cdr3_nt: TGCAGTGCCGAGGGGACAGCGGACAATGAGCAGTTCTTC

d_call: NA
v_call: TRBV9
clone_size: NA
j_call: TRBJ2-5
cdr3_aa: CASSGSGWQETQYF
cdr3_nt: TGTGCCAGCAGCGGTAGCGGATGGCAAGAGACCCAGTACTTC

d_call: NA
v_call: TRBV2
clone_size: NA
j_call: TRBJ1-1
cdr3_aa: CAISAGMNTEAFF
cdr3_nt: TGTGCCATCTCGGCGGGAATGAACACTGAAGCTTTCTTT

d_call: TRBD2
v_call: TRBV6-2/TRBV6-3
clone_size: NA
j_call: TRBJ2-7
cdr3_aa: CASSSGTSESSYEQYF
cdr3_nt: TGTGCCAGCAGTTCCGGGACTAGCGAAAGCTCCTACGAGCAGTACTTC

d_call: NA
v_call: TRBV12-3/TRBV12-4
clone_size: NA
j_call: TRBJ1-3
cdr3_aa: CASSFGWSSGNTIYF
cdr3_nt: TGTGCCAGCAGTTTCGGGTGGAGCTCTGGAAACACCATATATTTT

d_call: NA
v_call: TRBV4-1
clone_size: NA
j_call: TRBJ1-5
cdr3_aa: CASSHRQLNQPQHF
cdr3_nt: TGCGCCAGCAGCCACCGACAGCTCAATCAGCCCCAGCATTTT

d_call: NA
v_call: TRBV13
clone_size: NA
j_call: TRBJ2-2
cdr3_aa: CASSLLGIGNTGELFF
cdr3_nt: TGTGCCAGCAGCTTATTGGGGATAGGGAACACCGGGGAGCTGTTTTTT

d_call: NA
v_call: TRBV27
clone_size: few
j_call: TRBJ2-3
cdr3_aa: CASSLSAGSTDTQYF
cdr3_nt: TGTGCCAGCAGTTTATCCGCGGGGAGCACAGATACGCAGTATTTT

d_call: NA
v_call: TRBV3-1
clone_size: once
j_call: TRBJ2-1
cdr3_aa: CASSQDGPSWESEQFF
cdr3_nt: TGTGCCAGCAGCCAAGATGGGCCAAGCTGGGAGAGTGAGCAGTTCTTC

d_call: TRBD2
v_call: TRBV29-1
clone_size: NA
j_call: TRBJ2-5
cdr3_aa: CSVVGLLAGVSETQYF
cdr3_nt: TGCAGCGTTGTGGGCCTACTAGCGGGAGTTTCAGAGACCCAGTACTTC

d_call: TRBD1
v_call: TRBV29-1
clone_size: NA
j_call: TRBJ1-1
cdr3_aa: CSVVDRGHAEAFF
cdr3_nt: TGCAGCGTGGTGGACAGGGGGCACGCTGAAGCTTTCTTT

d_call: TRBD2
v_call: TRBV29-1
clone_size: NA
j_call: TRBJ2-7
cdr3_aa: CSVVGYLAGGGYEQYF
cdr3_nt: TGCAGCGTTGTGGGGTACCTAGCGGGAGGTGGCTACGAGCAGTACTTC

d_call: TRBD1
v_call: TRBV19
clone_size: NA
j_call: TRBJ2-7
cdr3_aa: CASRSRDSTYEQYF
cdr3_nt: TGTGCCAGTAGGAGCCGGGACAGTACCTACGAGCAGTACTTC

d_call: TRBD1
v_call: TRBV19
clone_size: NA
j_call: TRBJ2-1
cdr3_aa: CASTVTGASSGEQFF
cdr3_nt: TGTGCCAGTACCGTGACAGGGGCCTCCTCCGGGGAGCAGTTCTTC

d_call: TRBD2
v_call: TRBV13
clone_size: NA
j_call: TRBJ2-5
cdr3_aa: CASSPPLSGAQETQYF
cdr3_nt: TGTGCCAGCAGCCCCCCGCTTAGCGGGGCACAAGAGACCCAGTACTTC

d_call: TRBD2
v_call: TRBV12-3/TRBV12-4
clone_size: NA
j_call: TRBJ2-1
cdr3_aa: CASCHGEGYYNEQFF
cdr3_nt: TGTGCCAGCTGCCACGGGGAGGGATACTACAATGAGCAGTTCTTC

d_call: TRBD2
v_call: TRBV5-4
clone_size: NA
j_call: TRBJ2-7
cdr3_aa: CASSLQGSGSYEQYF
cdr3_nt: TGTGCCAGCAGCTTGCAAGGTAGCGGGAGCTACGAGCAGTACTTC

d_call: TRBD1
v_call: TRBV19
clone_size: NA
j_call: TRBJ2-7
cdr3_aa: CASSADWTGLEQYF
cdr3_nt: TGTGCCAGTAGTGCTGATTGGACAGGGCTCGAGCAGTACTTC

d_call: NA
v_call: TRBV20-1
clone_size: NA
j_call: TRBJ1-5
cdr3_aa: CSATENRGGDQPQHF
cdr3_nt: TGCAGTGCGACGGAAAATAGGGGAGGCGATCAGCCCCAGCATTTT

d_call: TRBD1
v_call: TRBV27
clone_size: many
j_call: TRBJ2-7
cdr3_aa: CASSPGQGYEQYF
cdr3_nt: TGTGCCAGCAGTCCGGGACAGGGCTACGAGCAGTACTTC

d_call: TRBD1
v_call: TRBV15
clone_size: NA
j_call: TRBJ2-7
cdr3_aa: CATGSGTGDYEQYF
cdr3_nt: TGTGCCACCGGAAGCGGGACAGGGGACTACGAGCAGTACTTC